The 21 T cell receptor beta chains below were found in one sample sequenced in a study of blood T cell repertoires in COVID-19. Sequencing was performed with immunoSEQ multiplex PCR; in TCRdb, only in-frame clones are kept and a portion is missing. The table has about 140,000 clones, 88% seen once. The sequenced material came from peripheral blood. These receptors all stem from a woman between 45 and 65 years old with acute or convalescent COVID-19.

The chain carries TRBV9 and TRBJ2-4, with a possible D match to TRBD2 (7 bases). The CDR3 covers 19 residues. The germline V and J ends were trimmed by 0 bases and 0 bases, with 19 bases remaining between them. Germline V gives CDR1 SGDLS, CDR2 YYNGEE. CDR3 nucleotides: TGTGCCAGCAGCGTAGAAGGGGGGGCTAGCGGCCAAGCCAAAAACATTCAGTACTTC. Translating it yields CASSVEGGASGQAKNIQYF.

V gene TRBV29-1 combines with J gene TRBJ2-7, with a tentative D call TRBD1 (5 bases). The germline gives CDR1 SQVTM, CDR2 ANQGSEA. CDR3 size: 13 residues. V was trimmed by 7 bases and J by 0 bases, leaving 13 bases between them. The CDR3 loop reads CSGWGGPSYEQYF. In nucleotides, the CDR3 is TGCAGCGGTTGGGGCGGACCCTCCTACGAGCAGTACTTC.

In DNA, the CDR3 is TGTGCCAGCAGCTTAACAGCTATTAATGAAAAACTGTTTTTT. Translated: CASSLTAINEKLFF. This chain links TRBV7-9 with TRBJ1-4; no clear D. V was shortened by 2 bases and J by 4 bases, with 8 bases between the two germline ends. CDR1 and CDR2 from the germline V gene are SEHNR and FQNEAQ (reference sequence). This CDR3 is built from 14 residues. Variable domain in full (rest from reference TRBV7-9 and TRBJ1-4): DTGVSQNPRHKITKRGQNVTFRCDPISEHNRLYWYRQTLGQGPEFLTYFQNEAQLEKSRLLSDRFSAERPKGSFSTLEIQRTEQGDSAMYLCASSLTAINEKLFFGSGTQLSVL.

The V and J genes are TRBV19 and TRBJ2-7, with 9 bases identical to TRBD2. V lost 7 bases and J lost 5; bases outside the gene matches: 6. This CDR3 is 13 amino acids long. In germline, CDR1 is LNHDA, CDR2 SQIVND (reference sequence). DNA for the CDR3: TGTGCCAGTACGCCGACTAGCGGAGACGAGCAGTACTTC. Translation gives CASTPTSGDEQYF. The full variable domain, rest sourced from reference TRBV19 and TRBJ2-7, is DGGITQSPKYLFRKEGQNVTLSCEQNLNHDAMYWYRQDPGQGLRLIYYSQIVNDFQKGDIAEGYSVSREKKESFPLTVTSAQKNPTAFYLCASTPTSGDEQYFGPGTRLTVT.

This sequence joins TRBV9 and TRBJ2-3; TRBD1 matches 8 bases. With V trimmed by 0 bases and J by 12 bases, 3 bases remained unmatched. Germline lookup yields CDR1 SGDLS and CDR2 YYNGEE. The CDR3 covers 12 residues. In DNA, the CDR3 is TGTGCCAGCAGCGTAGGGGACAGGCTCCAGTATTTT. Amino acids: CASSVGDRLQYF.

The chain links TRBV15 to TRBJ2-5, with a weak D call TRBD1 (5 bases). The ends were cut back, 2 bases at V and 5 bases at J, with 24 bases in the middle. Germline assignment: CDR1 LNHNV and CDR2 YYDKDF (reference sequence). The CDR3 is made up of 18 amino acids. This chain's CDR3 is CATSRTSFLQGAGETQYF. The CDR3 coding sequence is TGTGCCACCAGCAGAACCTCTTTCCTCCAAGGGGCCGGGGAGACCCAGTACTTC.

Written as DNA, the CDR3 is TGTGCCAGCAGCTCCGACTCGAATGAGCAGTTCTTC. Amino acid sequence: CASSSDSNEQFF. The genes are TRBV11-2 and TRBJ2-1; D is undetermined. Germline V lookup: CDR1 SGHAT, CDR2 FQNNGV. CDR3 size: 12 residues. V shed 4 bases and J shed 7 bases, with 8 bases lying between them.

The chain links TRBV28 to TRBJ1-6; tentatively, D is TRBD1 (5 bases). This CDR3 spans 15 amino acids. V was pared by 6 bases and J by 7 bases, with 16 bases between. Germline CDR1 is MDHEN and CDR2 is SYDVKM. CDR3 in amino acids: CASSTQGIDNSPLHF. The DNA for the CDR3 is TGTGCCAGCAGCACCCAGGGAATTGACAATTCACCCCTCCACTTT.

The V call is TRBV7-3, the J call TRBJ1-1; a possible D gene is TRBD1 (5 bases). Germline loops: CDR1 SGHTA, CDR2 FQGTGA. V lost 2 bases to trimming and J lost 5 bases, with 15 bases between them. The CDR3 sequence is 15 residues long. The CDR3 is CASSLSGRRGTEAFF. The DNA of the CDR3 is TGTGCCAGCAGCTTATCCGGACGCCGGGGGACTGAAGCTTTCTTT.

This rearrangement joins TRBV3-1 (or the pseudogene TRBV3-2) to TRBJ1-2; no reliable D call. V was cut by 0 bases and J by 4 bases, with 9 bases left in between. Germline assignment: CDR1 LGHDT and CDR2 YNNKEL (reference sequence). This CDR3 has 14 amino acids. Here the CDR3 DNA reads TGTGCCAGCAGCCAAGATTACGGGTCCTATGGCTACACCTTC. Protein sequence: CASSQDYGSYGYTF.

This clone appeared once. This rearrangement joins TRBV10-3 to TRBJ2-3; maybe TRBD1 (5 bases). The V gene lost 2 bases and the J gene lost 8 bases, with 17 bases spanning the gap. The germline gives CDR1 ENHRY, CDR2 SYGVKD. The CDR3 consists of 15 residues. The CDR3 loop is CAISEQQGSLGTQYF. CDR3 DNA: TGTGCCATCAGTGAGCAGCAGGGATCATTGGGTACGCAGTATTTT.

This clone was seen more than once but under ten times. This rearrangement joins TRBV7-9 to TRBJ1-6, with 8 bases aligning to TRBD1. The junction had 6 bases not matched to a gene; V was cut back by 7 bases and J by 10 bases. This CDR3 spans 13 amino acids. The germline CDR1 and CDR2 sequences are SEHNR and FQNEAQ (reference sequence). CDR3 region: CASTGRDRSPLHF. In DNA, the CDR3 is TGTGCCAGCACCGGGAGGGACAGGTCACCCCTCCACTTT.

This chain connects TRBV7-8 to TRBJ1-5, with 7 bases matching TRBD1. The CDR3 loop spans 15 amino acids. V gave up 5 bases and J gave up 2 bases; unmatched junction bases: 6. The germline gives CDR1 SGHVS, CDR2 FQNEAQ. CDR3 sequence: CASSEDRIGNQPQHF. The DNA for the CDR3 is TGTGCCAGCAGCGAGGACAGGATTGGCAATCAGCCCCAGCATTTT.

This sequence joins TRBV19 and TRBJ1-1; D call uncertain. Germline V gene lookup returns CDR1 LNHDA and CDR2 SQIVND (reference sequence). The CDR3 runs 14 residues. Trimming removed 10 bases at V and 0 bases at J, with 15 bases between. CDR3: CATTVEGMNTEAFF. For the CDR3, the DNA is TGTGCCACCACGGTAGAGGGTATGAACACTGAAGCTTTCTTT.

About this clone itself: At one boundary the junction diverges from the germline segment, which might be a read error. V usage is TRBV7-7 and J usage is TRBJ2-5; possibly TRBD2 for D (5 bases). Germline V lookup: CDR1 SSHAT, CDR2 FNYEAQ (reference sequence). The CDR3 loop spans 17 amino acids. CDR3 region: CASSLGNSVNSVETQYF. Written as DNA, the CDR3 is TGTGCTAGCAGCTTAGGGAACTCGGTTAATAGCGTGGAGACCCAGTACTTC.

This chain connects TRBV7-2 to TRBJ1-1, with D hard to call. Germline CDR1 is SGHTA and CDR2 is FQGNSA. The CDR3 is 15 residues long. The ends were cut back, 5 bases at V and 1 base at J, with 14 bases in the middle. CDR3 DNA sequence: TGTGCCAGCAGCCCGCAGACGGGAAAGAACACTGAAGCTTTCTTT. It yields the protein CASSPQTGKNTEAFF.

V usage is TRBV4-1 and J usage is TRBJ2-5, with 15 positions matching TRBD2. J was trimmed by 5 bases and V by 5 bases; bases with no gene match: 6. Per germline, CDR1 MGHRA and CDR2 YSYEKL. The CDR3 is 16 residues long. The CDR3 here is CASSYGLAGGEETQYF. CDR3 nucleotide sequence: TGCGCCAGCAGCTACGGACTAGCGGGGGGGGAGGAGACCCAGTACTTC.

The chain has TRBV5-1 and TRBJ2-5; 7 bases align to TRBD1. The CDR3 runs to 16 residues. Germline CDR1 and CDR2: SGHRS and YFSETQ. The ends lost 4 bases at V and 6 bases at J; junction bases unmatched: 15. In DNA form, the CDR3 reads TGCGCCAGCAGCAGCGCCGTCGGGACAGATACTCAGACCCAGTACTTC. Translating it yields CASSSAVGTDTQTQYF.

The chain is built from TRBV7-3 and TRBJ2-1; D perhaps matches TRBD2 (6 bases). Germline V gene data show CDR1 as SGHTA and CDR2 as FQGTGA. V was shortened by 0 bases and J by 9 bases, with 18 bases between the two germline ends. This CDR3 region has 16 residues. The CDR3 sequence is CASSLTSGGIGPEQFF. In DNA form, the CDR3 reads TGTGCCAGCAGCTTAACAAGTGGAGGGATCGGTCCTGAGCAGTTCTTC.

In nucleotides, the CDR3 is TGCGCCAGCAGCCAAAACACTGAAGCTTTCTTT. As protein: CASSQNTEAFF. This chain joins TRBV5-1 and TRBJ1-1; no clear D. The CDR3 is 11 amino acids. CDR1 is SGHRS and CDR2 is YFSETQ in the germline V gene. Trimming stripped 4 bases from V and 2 bases from J, with 3 bases between.

This chain joins TRBV2 and TRBJ1-6, with 8 bases identical to TRBD1. The CDR3 totals 16 residues. Trimming took 7 bases from V and 8 from J; bases not matched to a gene: 13. The V gene's germline CDR1 is SNHLY and CDR2 FYNNEI. The CDR3 region has the DNA TGTGCCAGCACCTTCTTAGGACAGGGTGTTGATTCACCCCTCCACTTT. This translates into CASTFLGQGVDSPLHF.